This T cell receptor (beta chain) was documented in a study of blood T cell repertoires in COVID-19 (TCRdb year 2020). Context from the whole study: The collaborator samples originated in the United States, Italy and Spain and spanned the acute and convalescent phases of COVID-19. The material from the prospective study consisted of cDNA or gDNA derived from T cells, B-cell-depleted T cells, or PBMCs. The dataset comprised deeply sampled blood TCRbeta repertoires from subjects exposed to, actively infected with, or recovered from COVID-19. The repertoires were made available in a free public database intended to serve as a resource for research on the immune response to SARS-CoV-2. The samples were drawn from two sources: the first 160 participants of the ongoing ImmuneRACE study, and 1,254 subjects contributed by 6 global collaborators. The sample metadata nearly always contained a de-identified subject ID, COVID-19 status, age in years and sex. Where available, HLA class I and class II types were taken from metadata supplied by the sample provider and were not determined by assay-based typing.

Paper-wide results and their limitations: How much clinical and demographic metadata was included differed by source and by participant, and the metadata was provided uncurated.

The CDR3 goes from the cysteine to the phenylalanine over 17 residues. The sequence is cut down to CDR3 DNA, 51 bases in frame from base 1. Ends trimmed: V by 0 bases, J by 8 bases; bases unmatched to a gene: 12. CDR1 SGHRS and CDR2 YFSETQ are derived from the germline V gene. Whole blood was collected in K2EDTA tubes by collaborating institutions according to the institutions' own protocols. For TCRbeta analysis, collaborators shipped samples as frozen whole blood, isolated PBMCs, or DNA extracted from either of those sample types. The immunoSEQ Assay, a bias-controlled multiplex PCR, was used to amplify TCRbeta CDR3 regions from genomic DNA. Under the source paper's analysis protocol: Nucleated cell counts per sample were estimated from amplification of reference gene primers within the assay. Sequence reads were collapsed and filtered to measure the absolute abundance of every unique TCRbeta CDR3 rearrangement. For each sample, productive Simpson clonality was calculated by taking the square root of Simpson's diversity index across productive rearrangements. Imported from immuneACCESS, the table was reduced by TCRdb to in-frame sequences with V and J called. These copies leave out some clones; in studies compared against another copy, an unresolved V gene accounts for under half, and the cause of the remainder is not known. V, J and clone size derive from that table, while D and trimming were established from the DNA sequence. Across this sample there are roughly 91,000 clones, with about three quarters seen only once. The biggest ten clones account for about 6.5% of the sample.

As concerns this clone: Its antigen is still unknown. Per-base qualities were not stored, and no clone one base away is much larger.

The chain couples TRBV5-1 to TRBJ1-4, and 8 junctional nucleotides match TRBD1. The source of this sequence is a man aged 70-80 years with acute or convalescent COVID-19. Sequenced sample: peripheral blood. The nucleotide sequence reads TGCGCCAGCAGCTTGGGGGTACCGACAGGGGAGAACGAAAAACTGTTTTTT. Its amino acids are CASSLGVPTGENEKLFF.